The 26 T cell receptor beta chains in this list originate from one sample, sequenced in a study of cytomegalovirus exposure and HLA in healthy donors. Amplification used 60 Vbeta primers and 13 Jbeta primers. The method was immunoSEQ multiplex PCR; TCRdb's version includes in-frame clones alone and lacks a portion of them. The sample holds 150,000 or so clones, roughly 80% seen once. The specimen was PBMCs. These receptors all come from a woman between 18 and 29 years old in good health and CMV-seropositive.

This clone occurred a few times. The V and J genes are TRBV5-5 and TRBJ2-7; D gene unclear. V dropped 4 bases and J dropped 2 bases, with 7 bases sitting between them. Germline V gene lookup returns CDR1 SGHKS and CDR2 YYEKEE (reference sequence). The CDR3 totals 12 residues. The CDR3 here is CASSLVTYEQYF. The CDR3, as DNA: TGTGCCAGCAGCCTCGTAACCTACGAGCAGTACTTC.

The CDR3 region is CASSLPALKELFF. CDR3 nucleotides: TGTGCCAGCAGCTTGCCCGCGCTCAAGGAGCTGTTTTTT. The rearrangement joins TRBV5-4 to TRBJ2-2; D not resolved. CDR1 is SGHNT, CDR2 YYREEE, per germline (reference sequence). CDR3 length equals 13 residues. Trimming shortened V by 1 base and J by 10 bases, and 11 bases separated the two germline ends.

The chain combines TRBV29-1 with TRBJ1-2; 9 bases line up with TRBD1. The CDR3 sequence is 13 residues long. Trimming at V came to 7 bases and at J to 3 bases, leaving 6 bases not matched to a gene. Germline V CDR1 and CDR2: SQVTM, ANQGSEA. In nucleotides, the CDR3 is TGCAGCGCAATTGACAGGGGGGACTATGGCTACACCTTC. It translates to CSAIDRGDYGYTF.

CDR3 DNA: TGTGCCAGCAGTGAGACAGCTAGCGGGGGGGCCAAAAACATTCAGTACTTC. It specifies CASSETASGGAKNIQYF. The gene calls are TRBV6-4 and TRBJ2-4; 11 nucleotides line up with TRBD2. The CDR3 contains 17 residues. V shed 3 bases and J 1 base; nucleotides not matched to a gene: 5. Germline CDR1 and CDR2: MRHNA and SNTAGT.

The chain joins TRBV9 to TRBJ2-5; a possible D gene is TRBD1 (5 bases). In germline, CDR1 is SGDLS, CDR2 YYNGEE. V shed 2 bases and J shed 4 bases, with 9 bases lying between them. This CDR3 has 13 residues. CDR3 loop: CASSVGQGETQYF. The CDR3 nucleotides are TGTGCCAGCAGCGTTGGACAAGGAGAGACCCAGTACTTC.

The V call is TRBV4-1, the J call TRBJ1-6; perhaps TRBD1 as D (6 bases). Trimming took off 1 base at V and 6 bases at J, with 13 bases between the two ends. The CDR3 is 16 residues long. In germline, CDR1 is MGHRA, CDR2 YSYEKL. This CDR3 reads CASSQGGRGRNSPLHF. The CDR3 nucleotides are TGCGCCAGCAGCCAAGGAGGCAGGGGCCGTAATTCACCCCTCCACTTT.

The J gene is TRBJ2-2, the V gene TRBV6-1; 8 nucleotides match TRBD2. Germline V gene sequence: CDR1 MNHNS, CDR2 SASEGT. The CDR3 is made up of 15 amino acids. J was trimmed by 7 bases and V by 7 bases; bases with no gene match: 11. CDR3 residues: CASNFRDSGIGELFF. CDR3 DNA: TGTGCCAGCAACTTTAGAGATAGCGGGATCGGGGAGCTGTTTTTT.

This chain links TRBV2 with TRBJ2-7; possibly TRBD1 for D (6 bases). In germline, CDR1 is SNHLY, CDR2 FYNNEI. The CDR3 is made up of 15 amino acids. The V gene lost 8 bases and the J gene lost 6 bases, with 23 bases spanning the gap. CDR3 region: CASLAVGQKRREQYF. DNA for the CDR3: TGTGCCAGCCTAGCTGTCGGACAGAAAAGGCGCGAGCAGTACTTC.

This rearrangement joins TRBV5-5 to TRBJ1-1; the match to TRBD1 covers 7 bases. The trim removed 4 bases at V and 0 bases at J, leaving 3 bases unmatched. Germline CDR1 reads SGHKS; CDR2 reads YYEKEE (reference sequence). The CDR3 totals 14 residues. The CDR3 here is CASSPGGMNTEAFF. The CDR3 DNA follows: TGTGCCAGCAGCCCAGGGGGGATGAACACTGAAGCTTTCTTT.

In DNA form, the CDR3 reads TGTGCCAGCAGCTTGGGGGGCGGGGGCCGGCTTCAAGAGACCCAGTACTTC. Translation gives CASSLGGGGRLQETQYF. The chain links TRBV5-4 to TRBJ2-5; tentative D call: TRBD2 (7 bases). The V and J ends lost 0 bases and 2 bases respectively, with 17 bases between them. Germline V gene lookup returns CDR1 SGHNT and CDR2 YYREEE (reference sequence). The CDR3 runs 17 residues.

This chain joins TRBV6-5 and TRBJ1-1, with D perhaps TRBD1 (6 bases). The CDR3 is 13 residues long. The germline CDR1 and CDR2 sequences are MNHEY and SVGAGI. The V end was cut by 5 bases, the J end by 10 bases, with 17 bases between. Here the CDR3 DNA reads TGTGCCAGCAGTGCAAACAGGGAGCTGGGAGCTTTCTTT. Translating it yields CASSANRELGAFF.

The CDR3 spells CASSSTSGGAFGEQYF. CDR3 DNA sequence: TGTGCCAGCAGCTCCACTAGCGGGGGGGCCTTCGGCGAGCAGTACTTC. V usage is TRBV7-2 and J usage is TRBJ2-7; 13 positions agree with TRBD2. The CDR3 runs 16 residues. After removal of 4 bases from V and 6 bases from J, the junction contained 9 bases not matched to a gene. CDR1 and CDR2 (germline): SGHTA, FQGNSA.

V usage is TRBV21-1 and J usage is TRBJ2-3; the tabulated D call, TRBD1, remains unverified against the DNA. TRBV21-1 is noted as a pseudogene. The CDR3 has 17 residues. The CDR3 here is CASSKTSDRRSTDTQYF. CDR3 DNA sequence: TGTGCCAGCAGTAAAACTTCGGACAGGAGATCCACAGATACGCAGTATTTT.

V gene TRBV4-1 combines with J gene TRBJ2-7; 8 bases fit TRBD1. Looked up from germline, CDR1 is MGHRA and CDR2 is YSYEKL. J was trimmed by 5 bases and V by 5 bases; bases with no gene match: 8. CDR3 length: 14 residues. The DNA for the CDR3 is TGCGCCAGCAGCACCCGACAGGGGTTCGACGAGCAGTACTTC. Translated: CASSTRQGFDEQYF.

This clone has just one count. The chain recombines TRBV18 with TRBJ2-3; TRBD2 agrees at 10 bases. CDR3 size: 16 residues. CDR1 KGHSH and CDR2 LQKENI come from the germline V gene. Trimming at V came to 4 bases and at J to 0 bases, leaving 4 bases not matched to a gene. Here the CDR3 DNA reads TGTGCCAGCTCACGCCTTAGCGGGGGGAGCACAGATACGCAGTATTTT. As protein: CASSRLSGGSTDTQYF.

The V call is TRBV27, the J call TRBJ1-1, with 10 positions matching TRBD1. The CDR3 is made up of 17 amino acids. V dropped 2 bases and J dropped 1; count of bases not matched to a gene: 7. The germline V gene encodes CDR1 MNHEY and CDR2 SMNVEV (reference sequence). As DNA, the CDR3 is TGTGCCAGCAGTTTAAGTCGACAGGGGGCTCCGAACACTGAAGCTTTCTTT. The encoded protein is CASSLSRQGAPNTEAFF.

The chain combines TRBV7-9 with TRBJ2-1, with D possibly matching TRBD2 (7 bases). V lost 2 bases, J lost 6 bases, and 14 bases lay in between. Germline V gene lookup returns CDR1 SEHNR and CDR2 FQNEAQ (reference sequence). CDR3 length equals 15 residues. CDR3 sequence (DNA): TGTGCCAGCAGCTTACAGTACAGGGAGGGCAATGAGCAGTTCTTC. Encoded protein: CASSLQYREGNEQFF.

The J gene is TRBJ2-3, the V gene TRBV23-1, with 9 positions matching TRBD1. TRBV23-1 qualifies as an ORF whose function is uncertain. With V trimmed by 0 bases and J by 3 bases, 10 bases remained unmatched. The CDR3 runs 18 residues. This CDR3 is CASSQSKRLDRGTDTQYF. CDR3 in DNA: TGCGCCAGCAGTCAATCCAAGCGTCTGGACAGGGGTACAGATACGCAGTATTTT.

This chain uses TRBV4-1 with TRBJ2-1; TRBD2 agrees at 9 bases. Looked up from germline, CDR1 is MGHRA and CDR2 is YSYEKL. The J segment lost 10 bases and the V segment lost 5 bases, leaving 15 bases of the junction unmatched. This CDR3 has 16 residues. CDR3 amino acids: CASSSPGAGGYREQFF. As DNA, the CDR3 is TGCGCCAGCAGCTCACCCGGAGCGGGGGGATACAGGGAGCAGTTCTTC.

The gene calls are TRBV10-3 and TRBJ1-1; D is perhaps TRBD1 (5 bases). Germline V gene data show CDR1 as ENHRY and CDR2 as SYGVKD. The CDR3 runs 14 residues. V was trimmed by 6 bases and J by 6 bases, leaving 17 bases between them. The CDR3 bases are TGTGCCATCAGCACGACCGACAGCCATGCTGAAGCTTTCTTT. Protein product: CAISTTDSHAEAFF.

CDR3 residues: CASSLIASRETQYF. For the CDR3, the DNA is TGTGCCAGCAGCTTGATAGCGAGCCGGGAGACCCAGTACTTC. V is TRBV7-2 and J is TRBJ2-5; possibly TRBD2 for D (5 bases). This CDR3 contains 14 residues. The germline V gene has CDR1 SGHTA and CDR2 FQGNSA. V shed 3 bases and J shed 5 bases, with 13 bases lying between them.

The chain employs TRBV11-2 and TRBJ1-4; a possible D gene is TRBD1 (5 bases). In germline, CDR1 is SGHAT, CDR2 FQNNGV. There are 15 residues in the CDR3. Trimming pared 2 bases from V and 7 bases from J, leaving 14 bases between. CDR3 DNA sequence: TGTGCCAGCAGCTTAAACGGACAACCATCTGAAAAACTGTTTTTT. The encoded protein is CASSLNGQPSEKLFF.

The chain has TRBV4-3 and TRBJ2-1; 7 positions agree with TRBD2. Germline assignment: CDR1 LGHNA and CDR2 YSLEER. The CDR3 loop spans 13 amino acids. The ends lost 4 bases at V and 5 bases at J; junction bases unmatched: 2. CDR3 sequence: CASSRDYHNEQFF. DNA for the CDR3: TGCGCCAGCAGCCGGGACTATCACAATGAGCAGTTCTTC.

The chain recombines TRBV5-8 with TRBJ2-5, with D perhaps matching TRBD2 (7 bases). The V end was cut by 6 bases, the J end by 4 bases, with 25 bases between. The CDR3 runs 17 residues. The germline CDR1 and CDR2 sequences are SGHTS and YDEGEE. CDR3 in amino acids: CASNYRWGRERGETQYF. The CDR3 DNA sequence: TGTGCCAGCAACTACAGGTGGGGGCGCGAGCGGGGAGAGACCCAGTACTTC.

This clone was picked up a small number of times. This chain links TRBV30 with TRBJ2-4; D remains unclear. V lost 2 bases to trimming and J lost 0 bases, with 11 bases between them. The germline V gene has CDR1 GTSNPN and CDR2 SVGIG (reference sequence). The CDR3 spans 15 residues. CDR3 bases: TGTGCCTGGAGTCTGACCCCAGGAGCCAAAAACATTCAGTACTTC. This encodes CAWSLTPGAKNIQYF.

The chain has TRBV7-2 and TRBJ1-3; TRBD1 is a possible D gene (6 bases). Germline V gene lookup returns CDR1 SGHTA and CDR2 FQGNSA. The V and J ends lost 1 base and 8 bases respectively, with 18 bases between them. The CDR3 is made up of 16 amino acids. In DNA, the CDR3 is TGTGCCAGCAGCTTAGAGGGGGACGTACCAGTGGACACCATATATTTT. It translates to CASSLEGDVPVDTIYF.